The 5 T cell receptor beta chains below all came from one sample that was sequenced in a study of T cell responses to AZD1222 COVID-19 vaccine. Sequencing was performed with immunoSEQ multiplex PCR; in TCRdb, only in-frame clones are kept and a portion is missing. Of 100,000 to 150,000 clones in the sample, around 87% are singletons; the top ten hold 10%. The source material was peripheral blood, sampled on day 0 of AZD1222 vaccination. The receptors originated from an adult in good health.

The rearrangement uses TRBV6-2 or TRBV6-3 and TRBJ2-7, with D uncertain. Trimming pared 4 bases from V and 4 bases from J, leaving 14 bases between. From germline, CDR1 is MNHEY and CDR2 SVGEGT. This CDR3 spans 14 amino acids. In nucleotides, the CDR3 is TGTGCCAGCAGTTGGCGGCTTCAGAATTACGAGCAGTACTTC. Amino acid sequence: CASSWRLQNYEQYF.

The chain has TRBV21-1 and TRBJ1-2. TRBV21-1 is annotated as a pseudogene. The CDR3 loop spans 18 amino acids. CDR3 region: CASTPGDGGPLKPNGYTF. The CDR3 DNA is TGTGCCAGCACCCCTGGCGACGGCGGACCCCTAAAGCCCAATGGCTACACCTTC.

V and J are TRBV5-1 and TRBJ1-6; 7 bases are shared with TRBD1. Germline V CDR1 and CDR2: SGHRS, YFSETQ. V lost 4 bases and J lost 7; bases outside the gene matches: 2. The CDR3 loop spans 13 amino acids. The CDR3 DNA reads TGCGCCAGCAGCGGGACAGAAAATTCACCCCTCCACTTT. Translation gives CASSGTENSPLHF.

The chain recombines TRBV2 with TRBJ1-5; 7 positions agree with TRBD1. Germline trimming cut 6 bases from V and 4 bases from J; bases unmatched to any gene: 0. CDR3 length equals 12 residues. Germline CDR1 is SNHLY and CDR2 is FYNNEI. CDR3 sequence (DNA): TGTGCCAGCAGGGACAGGAATCAGCCCCAGCATTTT. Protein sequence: CASRDRNQPQHF.

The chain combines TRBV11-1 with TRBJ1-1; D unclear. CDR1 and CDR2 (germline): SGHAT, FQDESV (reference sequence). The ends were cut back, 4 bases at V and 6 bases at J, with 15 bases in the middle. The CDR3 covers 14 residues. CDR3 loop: CASSSPTPGAEAFF. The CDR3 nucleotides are TGTGCCAGCAGCTCCCCGACCCCCGGGGCTGAAGCTTTCTTT.